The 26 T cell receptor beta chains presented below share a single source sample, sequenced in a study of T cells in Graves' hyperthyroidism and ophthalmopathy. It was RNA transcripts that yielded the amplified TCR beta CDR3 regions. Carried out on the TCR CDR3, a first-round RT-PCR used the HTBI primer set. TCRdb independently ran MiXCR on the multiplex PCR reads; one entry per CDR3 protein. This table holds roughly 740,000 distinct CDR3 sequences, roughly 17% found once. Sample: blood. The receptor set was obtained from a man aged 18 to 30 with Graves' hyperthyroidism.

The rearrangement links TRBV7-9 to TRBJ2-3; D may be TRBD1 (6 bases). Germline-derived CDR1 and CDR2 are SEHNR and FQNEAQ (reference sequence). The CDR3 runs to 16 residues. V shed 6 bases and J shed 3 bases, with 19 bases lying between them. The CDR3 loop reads CASRSNDRRWTDTQYF. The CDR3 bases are TGTGCCAGCAGATCTAACGACAGGCGGTGGACAGATACGCAGTATTTT.

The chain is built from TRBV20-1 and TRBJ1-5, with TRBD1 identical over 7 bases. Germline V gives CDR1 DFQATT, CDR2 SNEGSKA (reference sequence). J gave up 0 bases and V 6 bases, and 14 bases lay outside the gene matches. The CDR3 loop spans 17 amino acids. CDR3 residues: CSAEEGAGDYSNQPQHF. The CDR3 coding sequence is TGCAGTGCAGAAGAGGGGGCAGGGGATTATAGCAATCAGCCCCAGCATTTT.

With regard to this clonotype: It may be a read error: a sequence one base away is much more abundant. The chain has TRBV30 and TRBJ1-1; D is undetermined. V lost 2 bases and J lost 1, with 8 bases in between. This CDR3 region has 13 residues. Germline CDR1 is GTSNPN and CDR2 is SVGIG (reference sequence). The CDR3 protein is CAWSFDGNTEAFF. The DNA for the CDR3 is TGTGCCTGGAGTTTCGACGGGAACACTGAAGCTTTCTTT.

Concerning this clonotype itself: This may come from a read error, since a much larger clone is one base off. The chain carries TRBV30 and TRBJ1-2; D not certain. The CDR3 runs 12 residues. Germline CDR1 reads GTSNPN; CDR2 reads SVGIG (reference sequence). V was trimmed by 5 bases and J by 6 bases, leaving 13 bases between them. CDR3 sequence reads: CAWGDETDGYTF. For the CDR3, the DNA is TGTGCCTGGGGTGATGAAACCGATGGCTACACCTTC. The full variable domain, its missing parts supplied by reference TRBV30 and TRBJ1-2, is SQTIHQWPATLVQPVGSPLSLECTVEGTSNPNLYWYRQAAGRGLQLLFYSVGIGQISSEVPQNLSASRPQDRQFILSSKKLLLSDSGFYLCAWGDETDGYTFGSGTRLTVV.

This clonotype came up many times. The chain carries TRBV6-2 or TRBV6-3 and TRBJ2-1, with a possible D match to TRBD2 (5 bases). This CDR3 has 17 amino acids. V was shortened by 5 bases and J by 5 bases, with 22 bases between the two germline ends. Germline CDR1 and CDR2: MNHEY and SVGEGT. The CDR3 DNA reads TGTGCCAGCAGTGGACTCGTAGGGCGCTCTAGTAACAATGAGCAGTTCTTC. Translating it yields CASSGLVGRSSNNEQFF.

The CDR3 protein is CATSQAGGIREQYF. The CDR3 DNA is TGTGCCACTTCCCAAGCGGGAGGCATCAGGGAGCAGTACTTC. The rearrangement uses TRBV19 and TRBJ2-7, with 9 bases that match TRBD2. The J segment lost 7 bases and the V segment lost 10 bases, leaving 14 bases of the junction unmatched. This CDR3 is 14 amino acids long. Germline V gives CDR1 LNHDA, CDR2 SQIVND (reference sequence).

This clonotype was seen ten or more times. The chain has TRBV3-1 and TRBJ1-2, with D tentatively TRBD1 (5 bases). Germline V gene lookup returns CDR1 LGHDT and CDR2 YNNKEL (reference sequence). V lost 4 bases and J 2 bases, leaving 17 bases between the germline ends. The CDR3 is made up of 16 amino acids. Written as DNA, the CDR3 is TGTGCCAGCAGCCGCAGTGACAGAGGGAACAACTATGGCTACACCTTC. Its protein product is CASSRSDRGNNYGYTF.

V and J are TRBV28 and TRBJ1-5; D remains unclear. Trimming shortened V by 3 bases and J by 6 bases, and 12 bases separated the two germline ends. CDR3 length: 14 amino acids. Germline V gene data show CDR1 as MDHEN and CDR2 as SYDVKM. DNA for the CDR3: TGTGCCAGCAGTTTCGAGGTACTCGGTCAGCCCCAGCATTTT. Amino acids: CASSFEVLGQPQHF.

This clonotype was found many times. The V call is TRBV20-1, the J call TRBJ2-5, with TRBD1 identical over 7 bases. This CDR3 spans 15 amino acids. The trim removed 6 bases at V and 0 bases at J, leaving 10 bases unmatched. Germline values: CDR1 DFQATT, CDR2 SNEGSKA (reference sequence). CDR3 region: CSASTPDRDQETQYF. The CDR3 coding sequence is TGCAGTGCATCCACCCCCGACAGGGACCAAGAGACCCAGTACTTC.

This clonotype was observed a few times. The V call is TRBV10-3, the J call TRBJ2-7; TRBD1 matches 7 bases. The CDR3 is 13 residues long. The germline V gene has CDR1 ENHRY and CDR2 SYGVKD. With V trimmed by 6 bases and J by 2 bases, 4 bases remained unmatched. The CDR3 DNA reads TGTGCCATCAGCACAGGGGTCCCCTACGAGCAGTACTTC. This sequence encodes CAISTGVPYEQYF.

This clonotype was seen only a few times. CDR3: CASSPPRSNEQFF. The CDR3, as DNA: TGTGCCAGCAGCCCCCCCCGTTCGAATGAGCAGTTCTTC. The chain couples TRBV11-2 to TRBJ2-1, with unresolved D. The CDR3 is 13 amino acids. Per germline, CDR1 SGHAT and CDR2 FQNNGV. Trimming removed 5 bases at V and 7 bases at J, with 12 bases between.

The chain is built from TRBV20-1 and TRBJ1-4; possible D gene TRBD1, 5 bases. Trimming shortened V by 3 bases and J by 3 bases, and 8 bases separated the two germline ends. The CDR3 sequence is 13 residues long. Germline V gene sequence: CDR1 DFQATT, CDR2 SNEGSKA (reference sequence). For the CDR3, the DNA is TGCAGTGCTAGGGGGGGGGCTAATGAAAAACTGTTTTTT. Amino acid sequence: CSARGGANEKLFF.

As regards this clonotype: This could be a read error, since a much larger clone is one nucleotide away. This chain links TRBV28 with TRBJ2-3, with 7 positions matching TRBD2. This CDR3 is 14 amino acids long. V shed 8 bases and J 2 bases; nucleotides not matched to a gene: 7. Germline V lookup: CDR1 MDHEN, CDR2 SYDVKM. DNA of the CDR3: TGTGCCAGCGGCCCTAGCGGTATCACAGATACGCAGTATTTT. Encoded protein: CASGPSGITDTQYF.

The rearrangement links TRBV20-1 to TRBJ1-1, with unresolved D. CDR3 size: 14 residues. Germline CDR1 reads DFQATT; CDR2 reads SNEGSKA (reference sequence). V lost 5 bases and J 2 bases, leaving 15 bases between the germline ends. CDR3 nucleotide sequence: TGCAGTGCTGAAACCCTCGACCGTAACACTGAAGCTTTCTTT. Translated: CSAETLDRNTEAFF.

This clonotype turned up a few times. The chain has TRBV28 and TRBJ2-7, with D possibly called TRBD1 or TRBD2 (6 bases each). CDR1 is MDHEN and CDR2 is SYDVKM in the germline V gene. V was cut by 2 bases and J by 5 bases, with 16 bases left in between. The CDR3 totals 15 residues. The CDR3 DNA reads TGTGCCAGCAGTTTAAAAGGGGGGCCATGGCACGAGCAGTACTTC. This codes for CASSLKGGPWHEQYF. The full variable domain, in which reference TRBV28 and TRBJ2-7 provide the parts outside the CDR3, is DVKVTQSSRYLVKRTGEKVFLECVQDMDHENMFWYRQDPGLGLRLIYFSYDVKMKEKGDIPEGYSVSREKKERFSLILESASTNQTSMYLCASSLKGGPWHEQYFGPGTRLTVT.

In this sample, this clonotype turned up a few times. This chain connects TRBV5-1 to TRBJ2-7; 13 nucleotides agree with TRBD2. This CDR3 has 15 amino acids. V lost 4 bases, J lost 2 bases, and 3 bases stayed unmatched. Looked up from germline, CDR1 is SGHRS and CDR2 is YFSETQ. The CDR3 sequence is CASSNGTSGAYEQYF. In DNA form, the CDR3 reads TGCGCCAGCAGCAATGGGACTAGCGGGGCCTACGAGCAGTACTTC.

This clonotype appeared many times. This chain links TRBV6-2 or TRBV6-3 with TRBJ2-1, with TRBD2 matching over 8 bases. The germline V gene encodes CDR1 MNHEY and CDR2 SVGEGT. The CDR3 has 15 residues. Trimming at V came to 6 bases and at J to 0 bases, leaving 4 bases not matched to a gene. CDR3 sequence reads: CASSQTSVSYNEQFF. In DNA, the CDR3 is TGTGCCAGCAGCCAGACTAGCGTCTCCTACAATGAGCAGTTCTTC.

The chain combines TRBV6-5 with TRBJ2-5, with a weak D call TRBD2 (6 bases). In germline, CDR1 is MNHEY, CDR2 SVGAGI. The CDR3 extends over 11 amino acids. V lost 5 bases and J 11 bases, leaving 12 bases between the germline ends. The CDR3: CASSNGTPQYF. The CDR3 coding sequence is TGTGCCAGCAGTAACGGGACTCCTCAGTACTTC.

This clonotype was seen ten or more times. CDR3: CASSGLERSDTQYF. The CDR3 DNA is TGTGCCAGCAGTGGCCTTGAGAGGTCAGATACGCAGTATTTT. This chain links TRBV6-1 with TRBJ2-3; D is unclear. In germline, CDR1 is MNHNS, CDR2 SASEGT. V lost 4 bases and J 4 bases, leaving 12 bases between the germline ends. The CDR3 spans 14 residues.

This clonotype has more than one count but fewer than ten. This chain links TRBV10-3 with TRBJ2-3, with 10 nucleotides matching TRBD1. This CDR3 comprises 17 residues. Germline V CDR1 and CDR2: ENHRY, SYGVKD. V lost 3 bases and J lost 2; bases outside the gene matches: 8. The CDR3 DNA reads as TGTGCCATCAGTGATCGCGGGACAGGGGATATCACAGATACGCAGTATTTT. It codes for CAISDRGTGDITDTQYF.

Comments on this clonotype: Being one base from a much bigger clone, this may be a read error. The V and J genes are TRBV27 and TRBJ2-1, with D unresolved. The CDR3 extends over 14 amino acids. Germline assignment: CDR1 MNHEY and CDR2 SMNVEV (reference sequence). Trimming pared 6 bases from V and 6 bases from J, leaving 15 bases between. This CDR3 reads CASSRDYKGNEQFF. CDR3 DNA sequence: TGTGCCAGCAGCCGAGATTATAAGGGCAATGAGCAGTTCTTC.

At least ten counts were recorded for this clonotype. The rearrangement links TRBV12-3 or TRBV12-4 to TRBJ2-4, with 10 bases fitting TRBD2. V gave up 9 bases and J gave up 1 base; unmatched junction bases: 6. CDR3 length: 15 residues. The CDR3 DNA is TGTGCCAGTCCGGGACTAGCGCGGGCCAAAAACATTCAGTACTTC. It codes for CASPGLARAKNIQYF.

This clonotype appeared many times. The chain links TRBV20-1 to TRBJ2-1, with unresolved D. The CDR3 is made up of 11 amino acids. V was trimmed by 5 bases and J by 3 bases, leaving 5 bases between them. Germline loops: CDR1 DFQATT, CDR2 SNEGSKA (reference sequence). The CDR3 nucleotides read TGCAGTGCTGCTGACTACAATGAGCAGTTCTTC. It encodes CSAADYNEQFF.

CDR3 DNA: TGTGCCAGCGGAAAGGACAGGGTGTGGGAAAAACTGTTTTTT. Its protein product is CASGKDRVWEKLFF. The chain joins TRBV27 to TRBJ1-4; 8 nucleotides match TRBD1. The V and J ends lost 8 bases and 8 bases, in that order; junction bases with no gene match: 10. This CDR3 comprises 14 residues. CDR1 and CDR2 from the germline V gene are MNHEY and SMNVEV (reference sequence).

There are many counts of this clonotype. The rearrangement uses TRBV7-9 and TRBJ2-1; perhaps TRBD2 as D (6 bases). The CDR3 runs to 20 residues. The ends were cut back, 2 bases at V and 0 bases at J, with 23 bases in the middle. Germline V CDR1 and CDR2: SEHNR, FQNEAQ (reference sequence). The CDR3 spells CASSLTGTSVEESSYNEQFF. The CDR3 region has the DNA TGTGCCAGCAGCTTAACCGGGACTTCCGTAGAAGAGAGCTCCTACAATGAGCAGTTCTTC.

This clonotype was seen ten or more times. The CDR3 here is CASSYSSNQPQHF. The DNA of the CDR3 is TGTGCCAGCAGTTACAGTAGCAATCAGCCCCAGCATTTT. The chain has TRBV6-5 and TRBJ1-5, with no clear D. This CDR3 comprises 13 residues. The ends were cut back, 2 bases at V and 0 bases at J, with 2 bases in the middle. Looked up from germline, CDR1 is MNHEY and CDR2 is SVGAGI.